The 5 T cell receptor beta chains presented below share a single source sample, sequenced in a study of early T cells in non-severe SARS-CoV-2 infection. One entry per CDR3 protein, called by TCRdb with MiXCR from the 5' RACE reads. The sample holds under 140,000 distinct CDR3 sequences, approximately 12% seen once. The sample in question was whole blood, obtained at baseline. The receptors originated from an adult who was a healthcare worker with PCR-confirmed SARS-CoV-2 infection or an uninfected control (not recorded which).

At least ten counts were recorded for this clonotype. V usage is TRBV7-2 and J usage is TRBJ1-3, with TRBD1 identical over 7 bases. The length of the CDR3 is 16 residues. The germline V gene has CDR1 SGHTA and CDR2 FQGNSA. The junction had 4 bases not matched to a gene; V was cut back by 0 bases and J by 2 bases. The CDR3 nucleotides read TGTGCCAGCAGCTTAGCGCTAGGACAGGCTGGAAACACCATATATTTT. Translated, it gives CASSLALGQAGNTIYF.

The rearrangement uses TRBV10-3 and TRBJ1-6; no firm D call. The CDR3 runs to 12 residues. The germline V and J ends were trimmed by 0 bases and 10 bases, with 4 bases remaining between them. CDR1 is ENHRY and CDR2 is SYGVKD in the germline V gene. In DNA, the CDR3 is TGTGCCATCAGTGAGTCAGTATCACCCCTCCACTTT. Residues: CAISESVSPLHF.

This clonotype was observed at least ten times. This sequence joins TRBV7-9 and TRBJ1-2; D is perhaps TRBD1 (5 bases). The CDR3 is 13 residues long. Trimming removed 2 bases from V and 6 bases from J, with 10 bases in between. CDR1 and CDR2 from the germline V gene are SEHNR and FQNEAQ (reference sequence). CDR3 in amino acids: CASSLIRGNGYTF. The CDR3 DNA follows: TGTGCCAGCAGCTTAATACGGGGCAATGGCTACACCTTC.

This clonotype turned up a few times. The V call is TRBV5-1, the J call TRBJ1-4; TRBD1 is a possible D gene (6 bases). The CDR3 length is 14 residues. Trimming shortened V by 4 bases and J by 0 bases, and 7 bases separated the two germline ends. In germline, CDR1 is SGHRS, CDR2 YFSETQ. CDR3 DNA sequence: TGCGCCAGCAGCGACAGGACAACTAATGAAAAACTGTTTTTT. This codes for CASSDRTTNEKLFF. Looking up the rest from reference TRBV5-1 and TRBJ1-4 gives the full variable domain: KAGVTQTPRYLIKTRGQQVTLSCSPISGHRSVSWYQQTPGQGLQFLFEYFSETQRNKGNFPGRFSGRQFSNSRSEMNVSTLELGDSALYLCASSDRTTNEKLFFGSGTQLSVL.

This clonotype has ten or more counts. This sequence joins TRBV3-1 and TRBJ1-6; D uncertain. The germline V and J ends were trimmed by 1 base and 7 bases, with 17 bases remaining between them. Germline assignment: CDR1 LGHDT and CDR2 YNNKEL (reference sequence). The CDR3 totals 17 residues. The CDR3 is CASSQGAAASGNSPLHF. In DNA, the CDR3 is TGTGCCAGCAGCCAAGGGGCGGCAGCGTCCGGGAATTCACCCCTCCACTTT.